Detailed here is one T cell receptor (beta chain). Its antigen is currently unknown. Collection occurred without any documented infections or immune events in donors. The data were taken from a study of identifying expanded T cells in peripheral blood. Study-level points and caveats: Differentially abundant clones: around 1.2 between replicates, around 16 at about 13 days, less than 25 at four. Clone count variance between roughly 2-week samples rose with total template count.

CDR1 MNHEY and CDR2 SVGAGI come from the germline V gene. There are 14 residues in the CDR3. The V end lost 2 bases, the J end lost 2 bases, and 9 bases lay between the germline ends. Here immunoSEQ multiplex PCR was the method, and the copy in TCRdb shows in-frame clones only, minus some. The sample shows about 100,000 clones, approximately 88% of them seen only once. The source material was blood. The rearrangement joins TRBV6-5 to TRBJ1-1, with a weak D call TRBD1 (5 bases). This TCR came from a person aged 18-70 years in good health. CDR3 nucleotides: TGTGCCAGCAGTTACGGGGGTTTCAACACTGAAGCTTTCTTT. Translated, it gives CASSYGGFNTEAFF.